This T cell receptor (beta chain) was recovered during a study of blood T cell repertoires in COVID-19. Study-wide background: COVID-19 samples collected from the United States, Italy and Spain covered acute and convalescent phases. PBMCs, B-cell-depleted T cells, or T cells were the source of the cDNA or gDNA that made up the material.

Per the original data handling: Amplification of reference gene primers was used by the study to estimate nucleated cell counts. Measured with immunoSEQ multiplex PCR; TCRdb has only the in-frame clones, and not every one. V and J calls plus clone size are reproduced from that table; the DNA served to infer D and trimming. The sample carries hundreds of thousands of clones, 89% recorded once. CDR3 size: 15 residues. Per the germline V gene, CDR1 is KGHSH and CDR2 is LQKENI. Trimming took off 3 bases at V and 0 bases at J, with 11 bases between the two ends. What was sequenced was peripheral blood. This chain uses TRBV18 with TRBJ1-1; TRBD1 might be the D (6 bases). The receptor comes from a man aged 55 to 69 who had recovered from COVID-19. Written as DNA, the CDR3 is TGTGCCAGCTCACCCGGACAGATAATGAACACTGAAGCTTTCTTT. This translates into CASSPGQIMNTEAFF.